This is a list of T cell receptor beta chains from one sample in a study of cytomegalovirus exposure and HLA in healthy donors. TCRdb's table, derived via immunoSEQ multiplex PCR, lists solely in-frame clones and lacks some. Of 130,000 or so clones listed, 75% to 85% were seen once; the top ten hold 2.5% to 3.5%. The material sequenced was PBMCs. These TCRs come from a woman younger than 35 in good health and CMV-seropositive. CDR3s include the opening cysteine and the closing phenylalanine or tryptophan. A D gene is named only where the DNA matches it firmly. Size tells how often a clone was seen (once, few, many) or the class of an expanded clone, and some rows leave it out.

CDR3nt: TGCGCCAGCAGCTTGGCGGACAGAGATAATGAAAAACTGTTTTTT; CDR3aa: CASSLADRDNEKLFF; j_gene: TRBJ1-4; d_gene: -; v_gene: TRBV5-1; abundance: -
CDR3nt: TGTGCCAGTAGTACCCCCCGACAGACCAACTCCTACGAGCAGTACTTC; CDR3aa: CASSTPRQTNSYEQYF; j_gene: TRBJ2-7; d_gene: -; v_gene: TRBV19; abundance: -
CDR3nt: TGCGCCAGCAGCCAAGTTACAGGGTGGGAGCAGTACTTC; CDR3aa: CASSQVTGWEQYF; j_gene: TRBJ2-7; d_gene: -; v_gene: TRBV4-1; abundance: -
CDR3nt: TGTGCCAGAAGCTCTAGGGGGGGGCCGAACACCGGGGAGCTGTTTTTT; CDR3aa: CARSSRGGPNTGELFF; j_gene: TRBJ2-2; d_gene: -; v_gene: TRBV5-3; abundance: -
CDR3nt: TGTGCCAGCAGTTTGGGGCAGGGAGGTTCACCCCTCCACTTT; CDR3aa: CASSLGQGGSPLHF; j_gene: TRBJ1-6; d_gene: -; v_gene: TRBV28; abundance: once
CDR3nt: TGCGCCAGCAGCTTGTCAGGGGTCCAAGAGACCCAGTACTTC; CDR3aa: CASSLSGVQETQYF; j_gene: TRBJ2-5; d_gene: -; v_gene: TRBV5-1; abundance: -
CDR3nt: TGTGCCAGCAGCGTAGAGTGGGACAGGGAGGATGAGCAGTACTTC; CDR3aa: CASSVEWDREDEQYF; j_gene: TRBJ2-5; d_gene: TRBD1; v_gene: TRBV9; abundance: -
CDR3nt: TGTGCCAGCAGTCATAGCGGGGGGGGTGGCGGGGAGCTGTTTTTT; CDR3aa: CASSHSGGGGGELFF; j_gene: TRBJ2-2; d_gene: TRBD2; v_gene: TRBV27; abundance: once
CDR3nt: TGTGCCAGCAGCTCGACAGGGCCCGGGGCCAACGTCCTGACTTTC; CDR3aa: CASSSTGPGANVLTF; j_gene: TRBJ2-6; d_gene: TRBD1; v_gene: TRBV7-3; abundance: -
CDR3nt: TGTGCAAGTAAGCTCCCAACAGGGAAAGGGGAGCAGTACTTC; CDR3aa: CASKLPTGKGEQYF; j_gene: TRBJ2-5; d_gene: -; v_gene: TRBV19; abundance: -
CDR3nt: TGTGCCAGCAGCTTAGAAAGGGGGGGTTCAGATACGCAGTATTTT; CDR3aa: CASSLERGGSDTQYF; j_gene: TRBJ2-3; d_gene: -; v_gene: TRBV13; abundance: -
CDR3nt: TGTGCCAGCAGCCCCAAGACAGGTGGAACAGATACGCAGTATTTT; CDR3aa: CASSPKTGGTDTQYF; j_gene: TRBJ2-3; d_gene: -; v_gene: TRBV14; abundance: few
CDR3nt: TGTGCCAGCAGTGCGACAGGGTTGAATTCACCCCTCCACTTT; CDR3aa: CASSATGLNSPLHF; j_gene: TRBJ1-6; d_gene: TRBD1; v_gene: TRBV6-1; abundance: -
CDR3nt: TGTGCCAGCAGCTTTGGACTAGCGGGGTTTTATGAGCAGTTCTTC; CDR3aa: CASSFGLAGFYEQFF; j_gene: TRBJ2-1; d_gene: TRBD2; v_gene: TRBV7-3; abundance: -
CDR3nt: TGTGCCAGCAGCTTAGAGAGGACTAGCCGTGTCTATGAGCAGTTCTTC; CDR3aa: CASSLERTSRVYEQFF; j_gene: TRBJ2-1; d_gene: TRBD2; v_gene: TRBV11-2; abundance: -
CDR3nt: TGTGCCAGCTCACCAGCCCAGGGCGCTGGAAACACCATATATTTT; CDR3aa: CASSPAQGAGNTIYF; j_gene: TRBJ1-3; d_gene: -; v_gene: TRBV18; abundance: -
CDR3nt: TGTGCCAGCAGCTTAGACAGAAGCTCTGGAAACACCATATATTTT; CDR3aa: CASSLDRSSGNTIYF; j_gene: TRBJ1-3; d_gene: -; v_gene: TRBV5-4; abundance: -
CDR3nt: TGCGCCAGCAGCTTGGGGTCCGGGGTGGCAGAGACCCAGTACTTC; CDR3aa: CASSLGSGVAETQYF; j_gene: TRBJ2-5; d_gene: -; v_gene: TRBV5-1; abundance: -
CDR3nt: TGTGCCAGCAGCACCACAGGGGAGGTCGACGAGCAGTACTTC; CDR3aa: CASSTTGEVDEQYF; j_gene: TRBJ2-7; d_gene: -; v_gene: TRBV13; abundance: -
CDR3nt: TGTGCCAGCAGCCTATCGCTCTGGGGAGACGCGACAGATACGCAGTATTTT; CDR3aa: CASSLSLWGDATDTQYF; j_gene: TRBJ2-3; d_gene: -; v_gene: TRBV9; abundance: -
CDR3nt: TGTGCCAGCAGTGAGAGTTTATACGAGCAGTACTTC; CDR3aa: CASSESLYEQYF; j_gene: TRBJ2-7; d_gene: -; v_gene: TRBV2; abundance: -
CDR3nt: TGTGCCAGCAGTTACTCGGGACACCTCGAGGATACGCAGTATTTT; CDR3aa: CASSYSGHLEDTQYF; j_gene: TRBJ2-3; d_gene: -; v_gene: TRBV6-5; abundance: -
CDR3nt: TGTGCCAGCAGCTTACCAGGAATACGGACAGATACGCAGTATTTT; CDR3aa: CASSLPGIRTDTQYF; j_gene: TRBJ2-3; d_gene: -; v_gene: TRBV7-9; abundance: -
CDR3nt: TGTGCCAGCAGTCCCTCAGGGATGAACACTGAAGCTTTCTTT; CDR3aa: CASSPSGMNTEAFF; j_gene: TRBJ1-1; d_gene: -; v_gene: TRBV27; abundance: once
CDR3nt: TGTGCCAGCAGCGTAGGACAGTTTGGAAACACCATATATTTT; CDR3aa: CASSVGQFGNTIYF; j_gene: TRBJ1-3; d_gene: -; v_gene: TRBV9; abundance: -
CDR3nt: TGTTCCAGCAGCTTAGAAGTTGTGGCGGTCCAAGAGACCCAGTACTTC; CDR3aa: CSSSLEVVAVQETQYF; j_gene: TRBJ2-5; d_gene: -; v_gene: TRBV7-9; abundance: -